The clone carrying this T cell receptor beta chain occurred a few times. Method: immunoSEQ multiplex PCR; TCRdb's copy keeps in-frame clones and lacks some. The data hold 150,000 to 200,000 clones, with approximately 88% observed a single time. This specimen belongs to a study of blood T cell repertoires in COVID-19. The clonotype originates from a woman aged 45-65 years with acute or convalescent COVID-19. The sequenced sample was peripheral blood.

Here the CDR3 reads CASSASGEQFF. The CDR3 DNA follows: TGCGCCAGCAGTGCTAGCGGAGAGCAGTTCTTC. This chain uses TRBV10-1 with TRBJ2-1; 7 nucleotides align to TRBD2. V lost 4 bases and J lost 10; bases outside the gene matches: 1. Germline loops: CDR1 WNHNN, CDR2 SYGVQD (reference sequence). The CDR3 is 11 amino acids.